This is a list of T cell receptor beta chains from one sample in a study of T cells after yellow fever vaccination. Each CDR3 protein is one row after TCRdb ran MiXCR on the 5' RACE reads. Here the sample spans under 300,000 distinct CDR3 sequences, around 7% being singletons. The specimen was CD4+ T cells sorted from PBMCs, collected 15 days after the yellow fever booster vaccination. The receptors were sampled from a man aged 25 to 40 who received the YFV17D yellow fever vaccine. CDR3s include the opening cysteine and the closing phenylalanine or tryptophan. D genes are given only for firm matches. Clone size is given for some rows only: seen once, a few or many times, or a class if the clone is expanded.

v_call: TRBV5-5
d_call: NA
j_call: TRBJ2-1
clone_size: many
cdr3_aa: CASSLGPKEIDEQFF
cdr3_nt: TGTGCCAGCAGCTTGGGACCAAAAGAGATCGATGAGCAGTTCTTC

v_call: TRBV27
d_call: TRBD1
j_call: TRBJ1-1
clone_size: NA
cdr3_aa: CASSLWPGQRTEAFF
cdr3_nt: TGTGCCAGCAGTTTATGGCCGGGACAGAGGACTGAAGCTTTCTTT

v_call: TRBV5-1
d_call: NA
j_call: TRBJ1-5
clone_size: few
cdr3_aa: CASSFSTGDQPQHF
cdr3_nt: TGCGCCAGCAGCTTCTCTACAGGAGACCAGCCCCAGCATTTT

v_call: TRBV6-1
d_call: TRBD1
j_call: TRBJ1-2
clone_size: few
cdr3_aa: CASSDDRGTYTF
cdr3_nt: TGTGCCAGCAGTGATGACAGGGGGACCTACACCTTC

v_call: TRBV15
d_call: NA
j_call: TRBJ1-1
clone_size: NA
cdr3_aa: CATSRDIVAGAFF
cdr3_nt: TGTGCCACCAGCAGAGATATCGTGGCAGGGGCTTTCTTT

v_call: TRBV7-2
d_call: TRBD2
j_call: TRBJ2-3
clone_size: NA
cdr3_aa: CASSRGDRGGDTQYF
cdr3_nt: TGTGCCAGCAGCCGAGGGGATCGCGGGGGGGATACGCAGTATTTT

v_call: TRBV12-3/TRBV12-4
d_call: TRBD1
j_call: TRBJ1-4
clone_size: many
cdr3_aa: CASSPGTGIREKLFF
cdr3_nt: TGTGCCAGCAGCCCAGGGACAGGGATTCGGGAAAAACTGTTTTTT

v_call: TRBV6-5
d_call: TRBD2
j_call: TRBJ2-7
clone_size: many
cdr3_aa: CASRYRDYYEQYF
cdr3_nt: TGTGCCAGCAGATACCGGGACTACTACGAGCAGTACTTC

v_call: TRBV5-5
d_call: TRBD2
j_call: TRBJ2-3
clone_size: few
cdr3_aa: CASSLPLAGNSPDTQYF
cdr3_nt: TGTGCCAGCAGCCTTCCCTTAGCGGGAAACAGCCCAGATACGCAGTATTTT

v_call: TRBV7-9
d_call: NA
j_call: TRBJ2-7
clone_size: NA
cdr3_aa: CASRPRTQSYEQYF
cdr3_nt: TGTGCCAGCAGACCAAGGACACAAAGCTACGAGCAGTACTTC

v_call: TRBV5-6
d_call: NA
j_call: TRBJ2-1
clone_size: few
cdr3_aa: CASSLGLLPGHEQFF
cdr3_nt: TGTGCCAGCAGCTTGGGACTCCTTCCCGGCCATGAGCAGTTCTTC

v_call: TRBV5-5
d_call: TRBD1
j_call: TRBJ1-2
clone_size: NA
cdr3_aa: CASSLVPGQAYGYTF
cdr3_nt: TGTGCCAGCAGCTTGGTGCCGGGACAGGCATATGGCTACACCTTC

v_call: TRBV27
d_call: TRBD1
j_call: TRBJ2-7
clone_size: NA
cdr3_aa: CASSLEFRGPNYEQYF
cdr3_nt: TGTGCCAGCAGTCTTGAATTCAGGGGGCCGAACTACGAGCAGTACTTC

v_call: TRBV29-1
d_call: TRBD2
j_call: TRBJ2-7
clone_size: NA
cdr3_aa: CSVVPSGRIWQYF
cdr3_nt: TGCAGCGTTGTCCCTAGCGGGAGGATCTGGCAGTACTTC

v_call: TRBV5-1
d_call: NA
j_call: TRBJ1-1
clone_size: NA
cdr3_aa: CASGGQAEAFF
cdr3_nt: TGCGCCAGCGGCGGGCAGGCTGAAGCTTTCTTT

v_call: TRBV6-5
d_call: TRBD2
j_call: TRBJ2-7
clone_size: many
cdr3_aa: CASSYGTSGRNEQYF
cdr3_nt: TGTGCCAGCAGTTACGGGACTAGCGGGAGAAACGAGCAGTACTTC

v_call: TRBV5-1
d_call: NA
j_call: TRBJ2-7
clone_size: NA
cdr3_aa: CASSPDPGSYEQYF
cdr3_nt: TGCGCCAGCAGCCCAGACCCCGGGAGCTACGAGCAGTACTTC

v_call: TRBV5-1
d_call: TRBD2
j_call: TRBJ2-7
clone_size: NA
cdr3_aa: CASSSGLAGVGEQYF
cdr3_nt: TGCGCCAGCAGCTCAGGACTAGCGGGAGTGGGGGAGCAGTACTTC

v_call: TRBV7-2
d_call: NA
j_call: TRBJ2-7
clone_size: many
cdr3_aa: CASSLAGRTYEQYF
cdr3_nt: TGTGCCAGCAGCTTAGCTGGCAGGACCTACGAGCAGTACTTC

v_call: TRBV6-1
d_call: NA
j_call: TRBJ2-7
clone_size: few
cdr3_aa: CASSPPPQGGYEQYF
cdr3_nt: TGTGCCAGCAGTCCCCCCCCACAGGGTGGCTACGAGCAGTACTTC

v_call: TRBV15
d_call: NA
j_call: TRBJ1-5
clone_size: few
cdr3_aa: CATSFSANQPQHF
cdr3_nt: TGTGCCACCTCATTCAGCGCGAATCAGCCCCAGCATTTT

v_call: TRBV7-6
d_call: NA
j_call: TRBJ2-7
clone_size: many
cdr3_aa: CASRLGTSETYEQYF
cdr3_nt: TGTGCCAGCAGACTCGGGACATCGGAAACCTACGAGCAGTACTTC

v_call: TRBV29-1
d_call: NA
j_call: TRBJ2-3
clone_size: few
cdr3_aa: CSVRRGGTRDTQYF
cdr3_nt: TGCAGCGTTAGAAGGGGGGGGACACGAGATACGCAGTATTTT

v_call: TRBV29-1
d_call: NA
j_call: TRBJ2-5
clone_size: few
cdr3_aa: CSEKPGREETQYF
cdr3_nt: TGCAGCGAGAAACCCGGACGGGAAGAGACCCAGTACTTC

v_call: TRBV5-1
d_call: NA
j_call: TRBJ2-7
clone_size: NA
cdr3_aa: CASRGGKGYEQYF
cdr3_nt: TGCGCCAGCAGAGGCGGGAAGGGGTACGAGCAGTACTTC

v_call: TRBV7-3
d_call: NA
j_call: TRBJ1-2
clone_size: few
cdr3_aa: CASGHPGRESTF
cdr3_nt: TGTGCCAGCGGACATCCAGGCAGGGAGTCTACCTTC

v_call: TRBV15
d_call: NA
j_call: TRBJ2-7
clone_size: NA
cdr3_aa: CATSIQRDFYEQYF
cdr3_nt: TGTGCCACCAGCATCCAAAGGGATTTCTACGAGCAGTACTTC

v_call: TRBV7-2
d_call: NA
j_call: TRBJ2-1
clone_size: many
cdr3_aa: CASSRGGNEQFF
cdr3_nt: TGTGCCAGCAGTCGTGGGGGCAATGAGCAGTTCTTC

v_call: TRBV2
d_call: NA
j_call: TRBJ2-5
clone_size: few
cdr3_aa: CASSEEKTQYF
cdr3_nt: TGTGCCAGCAGTGAGGAGAAGACCCAGTACTTC

v_call: TRBV7-2
d_call: NA
j_call: TRBJ2-7
clone_size: many
cdr3_aa: CASSSHREQYF
cdr3_nt: TGTGCCAGCAGCTCCCACAGGGAACAGTACTTC

v_call: TRBV7-2
d_call: NA
j_call: TRBJ1-1
clone_size: NA
cdr3_aa: CASTTLRGGMNTEAFF
cdr3_nt: TGTGCCAGCACAACCCTTCGGGGAGGCATGAACACTGAAGCTTTCTTT

v_call: TRBV19
d_call: NA
j_call: TRBJ2-7
clone_size: many
cdr3_aa: CASSPPGTYYEQYF
cdr3_nt: TGTGCCAGTAGTCCGCCGGGGACATACTACGAGCAGTACTTC

v_call: TRBV12-3/TRBV12-4
d_call: NA
j_call: TRBJ2-3
clone_size: many
cdr3_aa: CASTRGSIITDTQYF
cdr3_nt: TGTGCCAGCACTCGAGGCAGCATCATCACAGATACGCAGTATTTT

v_call: TRBV29-1
d_call: NA
j_call: TRBJ2-1
clone_size: NA
cdr3_aa: CSVEAGSPYNEQFF
cdr3_nt: TGCAGCGTTGAGGCAGGGTCCCCCTACAATGAGCAGTTCTTC

v_call: TRBV5-5
d_call: TRBD1
j_call: TRBJ1-1
clone_size: NA
cdr3_aa: CASSLTGGAAEAFF
cdr3_nt: TGTGCCAGCAGCTTAACAGGGGGCGCGGCTGAAGCTTTCTTT

v_call: TRBV3-1
d_call: NA
j_call: TRBJ2-3
clone_size: many
cdr3_aa: CASRTGPTNTQYF
cdr3_nt: TGTGCCAGCAGGACGGGACCTACCAATACGCAGTATTTT

v_call: TRBV7-9
d_call: TRBD1
j_call: TRBJ2-7
clone_size: many
cdr3_aa: CASSLGGGTGTYEQYF
cdr3_nt: TGTGCCAGCAGCTTAGGGGGCGGGACAGGGACCTACGAGCAGTACTTC

v_call: TRBV5-1
d_call: TRBD2
j_call: TRBJ2-2
clone_size: many
cdr3_aa: CASSSNSGVGNTGELFF
cdr3_nt: TGCGCCAGCAGCTCCAACAGCGGGGTCGGCAACACCGGGGAGCTGTTTTTT

v_call: TRBV19
d_call: NA
j_call: TRBJ2-7
clone_size: NA
cdr3_aa: CASRRTGGGSPYEQYF
cdr3_nt: TGTGCCAGTAGACGCACAGGAGGAGGGAGCCCCTACGAGCAGTACTTC

v_call: TRBV20-1
d_call: NA
j_call: TRBJ1-4
clone_size: NA
cdr3_aa: CSAMTSAPEKLFF
cdr3_nt: TGCAGTGCTATGACATCAGCCCCGGAAAAACTGTTTTTT

v_call: TRBV9
d_call: NA
j_call: TRBJ1-2
clone_size: NA
cdr3_aa: CASSTSTLGYGYTF
cdr3_nt: TGTGCCAGCAGCACCTCAACTTTGGGCTATGGCTACACCTTC

v_call: TRBV20-1
d_call: TRBD2
j_call: TRBJ2-5
clone_size: NA
cdr3_aa: CSARAGTSGVQETQYF
cdr3_nt: TGCAGTGCTAGGGCGGGGACTAGCGGGGTCCAAGAGACCCAGTACTTC

v_call: TRBV14
d_call: NA
j_call: TRBJ1-2
clone_size: NA
cdr3_aa: CASSPGTLYGYTF
cdr3_nt: TGTGCCAGCAGCCCGGGGACACTCTACGGCTACACCTTC

v_call: TRBV12-3/TRBV12-4
d_call: TRBD2
j_call: TRBJ2-5
clone_size: few
cdr3_aa: CASSRTGTSGRGGQTQYF
cdr3_nt: TGTGCCAGCAGTAGAACCGGGACTAGCGGGAGAGGGGGGCAGACCCAGTACTTC

v_call: TRBV28
d_call: TRBD2
j_call: TRBJ2-1
clone_size: many
cdr3_aa: CASNGVSGRGEQFF
cdr3_nt: TGTGCCAGCAACGGGGTTAGCGGGAGGGGGGAGCAGTTCTTC

v_call: TRBV7-2
d_call: NA
j_call: TRBJ2-7
clone_size: NA
cdr3_aa: CASSLGEGRQYF
cdr3_nt: TGTGCCAGCAGCTTGGGAGAGGGCAGGCAGTACTTC

v_call: TRBV3-1
d_call: NA
j_call: TRBJ2-1
clone_size: NA
cdr3_aa: CASSLRGGRGEQFF
cdr3_nt: TGTGCCAGCAGCCTGAGGGGAGGAAGGGGTGAGCAGTTCTTC

v_call: TRBV5-1
d_call: NA
j_call: TRBJ2-7
clone_size: few
cdr3_aa: CASSFFGGRPDYEQYF
cdr3_nt: TGCGCCAGCAGCTTTTTTGGGGGGCGCCCCGATTACGAGCAGTACTTC

v_call: TRBV5-5
d_call: NA
j_call: TRBJ2-2
clone_size: few
cdr3_aa: CASSLRFGGTNTGELFF
cdr3_nt: TGTGCCAGCAGCCTGAGATTTGGGGGAACGAACACCGGGGAGCTGTTTTTT

v_call: TRBV24-1
d_call: NA
j_call: TRBJ1-5
clone_size: few
cdr3_aa: CATSERQLDQPQHF
cdr3_nt: TGTGCCACCAGTGAGCGACAGCTTGATCAGCCCCAGCATTTT

v_call: TRBV5-1
d_call: TRBD1
j_call: TRBJ1-1
clone_size: few
cdr3_aa: CASSFGTNWDRVTEAFF
cdr3_nt: TGCGCCAGCAGCTTTGGGACCAATTGGGACAGGGTCACTGAAGCTTTCTTT

v_call: TRBV11-2
d_call: NA
j_call: TRBJ2-7
clone_size: NA
cdr3_aa: CASSFDVTLGREQYF
cdr3_nt: TGTGCCAGCAGCTTCGACGTGACCCTAGGACGCGAGCAGTACTTC

v_call: TRBV5-1
d_call: NA
j_call: TRBJ2-1
clone_size: NA
cdr3_aa: CASSLAGHDYNEQFF
cdr3_nt: TGCGCCAGCAGCTTGGCCGGACACGACTACAATGAGCAGTTCTTC

v_call: TRBV5-1
d_call: TRBD1
j_call: TRBJ2-2
clone_size: few
cdr3_aa: CASMVSTGTTGELFF
cdr3_nt: TGCGCCAGCATGGTCTCGACAGGGACCACCGGGGAGCTGTTTTTT

v_call: TRBV27
d_call: NA
j_call: TRBJ2-3
clone_size: NA
cdr3_aa: CASSLNRVQTDTQYF
cdr3_nt: TGTGCCAGCAGTTTGAACAGGGTCCAGACAGATACGCAGTATTTT